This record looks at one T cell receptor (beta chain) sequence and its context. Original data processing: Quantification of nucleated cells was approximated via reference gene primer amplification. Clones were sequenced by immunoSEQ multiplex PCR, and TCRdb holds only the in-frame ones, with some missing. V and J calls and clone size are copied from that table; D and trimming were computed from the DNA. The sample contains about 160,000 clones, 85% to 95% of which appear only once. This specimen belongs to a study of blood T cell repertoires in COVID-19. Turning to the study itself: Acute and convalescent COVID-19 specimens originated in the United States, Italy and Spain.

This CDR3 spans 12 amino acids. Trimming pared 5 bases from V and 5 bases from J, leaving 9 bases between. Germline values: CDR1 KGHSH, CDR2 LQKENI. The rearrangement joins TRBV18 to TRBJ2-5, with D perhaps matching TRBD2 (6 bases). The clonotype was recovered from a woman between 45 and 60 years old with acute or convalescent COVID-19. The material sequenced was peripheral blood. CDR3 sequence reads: CASSEAGETQYF. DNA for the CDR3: TGTGCCAGCTCAGAGGCGGGGGAGACCCAGTACTTC.